The next 16 T cell receptor beta chains were all read from a single sample in a study of T cells after yellow fever vaccination (dated by TCRdb to about 2019). Explained via the paper, the treatment or condition label denotes: live attenuated yellow fever vaccine strain. The library was generated by 5' RACE. The sequencing machine was an Illumina HiSeq 2500. Using fastp at Q25 and MiXCR, TCRdb reprocessed the public reads and kept productive beta chains. Entries that share a CDR3 protein sequence are merged under the most common genes and DNA. This sample holds a few hundred thousand distinct CDR3 sequences; less than 9% were observed only once. The top ten clones comprise about 0.85% of the sample. Sequencing was performed on CD4+ T cells sorted from PBMCs, taken 15 days after the yellow fever booster vaccination. The receptor source for this set is a man aged 25-45 years who received the YFV17D yellow fever vaccine.

The chain recombines TRBV7-3 with TRBJ2-3; 7 bases map to TRBD2. Germline CDR1 and CDR2: SGHTA and FQGTGA. The CDR3 runs 15 residues. V trimming: 1 base; J trimming: 5 bases; junction bases outside the gene matches: 6. CDR3 in amino acids: CASSLNGGSGDTQYF. Written as DNA, the CDR3 is TGTGCCAGCAGCTTAAATGGCGGGAGCGGAGATACGCAGTATTTT.

This clonotype was counted between two and nine times. The chain is built from TRBV5-1 and TRBJ2-1; 10 bases map to TRBD2. V dropped 5 bases and J dropped 6; count of bases not matched to a gene: 5. The CDR3 has 14 residues. Germline lookup yields CDR1 SGHRS and CDR2 YFSETQ. DNA for the CDR3: TGCGCCAGCAGGGTAGCGGGAGGAAGCAATGAGCAGTTCTTC. The encoded protein is CASRVAGGSNEQFF. Full variable domain (missing parts from reference TRBV5-1 and TRBJ2-1): KAGVTQTPRYLIKTRGQQVTLSCSPISGHRSVSWYQQTPGQGLQFLFEYFSETQRNKGNFPGRFSGRQFSNSRSEMNVSTLELGDSALYLCASRVAGGSNEQFFGPGTRLTVL.

This clonotype was observed a handful of times. The chain recombines TRBV7-9 with TRBJ2-7; 7 bases agree with TRBD1. V trimming: 7 bases; J trimming: 0 bases; junction bases outside the gene matches: 3. The CDR3 length is 13 residues. Germline CDR1 and CDR2: SEHNR and FQNEAQ (reference sequence). CDR3 DNA: TGTGCCAGCAACCGGGACAGCTCCTACGAGCAGTACTTC. It codes for CASNRDSSYEQYF.

This clonotype was observed many times. The chain combines TRBV7-9 with TRBJ1-3, with unresolved D. This CDR3 region has 15 residues. The V end lost 5 bases, the J end lost 0 bases, and 11 bases lay between the germline ends. CDR1 is SEHNR and CDR2 is FQNEAQ in the germline V gene (reference sequence). The CDR3 is CASSPRGSSGNTIYF. DNA for the CDR3: TGTGCCAGCAGCCCCCGGGGAAGCTCTGGAAACACCATATATTTT.

In regard to this clonotype: Germline is not matched at one junction end, which may reflect a read error. The chain joins TRBV19 to TRBJ1-1; D remains ambiguous. The V gene's germline CDR1 is LNHDA and CDR2 SQIVND (reference sequence). This CDR3 is 13 amino acids long. In nucleotides, the CDR3 is TGTGCCAGTAGTTTTCAGGTGAAGACTGAAGCTTTCTTT. The encoded protein is CASSFQVKTEAFF.

The table lists this clonotype with many counts. The gene calls are TRBV20-1 and TRBJ2-1, with 9 bases fitting TRBD2. The CDR3 spans 16 residues. Per germline, CDR1 DFQATT and CDR2 SNEGSKA (reference sequence). V gave up 6 bases and J gave up 4 bases; unmatched junction bases: 13. In DNA form, the CDR3 reads TGCAGTGCGGTCATTAGCGGGAGAAGGACTTACAATGAGCAGTTCTTC. Its protein is CSAVISGRRTYNEQFF.

This clonotype was seen more than once but under ten times. CDR3 sequence: CASSPEEGLRTDTQYF. CDR3 nucleotide sequence: TGCGCCAGCAGCCCGGAAGAGGGCCTCCGCACAGATACGCAGTATTTT. This rearrangement joins TRBV5-1 to TRBJ2-3; a possible D gene is TRBD2 (5 bases). The CDR3 has 16 amino acids. Between the trimmed V and J ends, which lost 4 bases and 1 base, there was a span of 16 bases. CDR1 and CDR2 (germline): SGHRS, YFSETQ.

The genes are TRBV5-1 and TRBJ2-5; D call uncertain. The CDR3 runs 16 residues. Germline V gives CDR1 SGHRS, CDR2 YFSETQ. Trimming left V 0 bases short and J 2 bases short, with 14 bases between. CDR3 amino acids: CASSLGVRSRQETQYF. The CDR3 DNA sequence: TGCGCCAGCAGCTTGGGAGTCAGGTCTCGGCAAGAGACCCAGTACTTC.

This chain joins TRBV7-8 and TRBJ1-1; the D gene is possibly TRBD1 (5 bases). CDR3 size: 13 residues. Trimming stripped 2 bases from V and 6 bases from J, with 10 bases between. Germline V lookup: CDR1 SGHVS, CDR2 FQNEAQ. CDR3 sequence: CASSLSGVSEAFF. CDR3 DNA: TGTGCCAGCAGCTTATCGGGGGTATCTGAAGCTTTCTTT.

The gene calls are TRBV5-4 and TRBJ1-2, with D unclear. Looked up from germline, CDR1 is SGHNT and CDR2 is YYREEE (reference sequence). The CDR3 extends over 13 amino acids. Trimming left V 2 bases short and J 2 bases short, with 7 bases between. The CDR3 nucleotides read TGTGCCAGCAGCTTAAGGACCAACTATGGCTACACCTTC. It encodes CASSLRTNYGYTF.

The sample holds many counts of this clonotype. V is TRBV5-1 and J is TRBJ2-1; 7 nucleotides line up with TRBD2. The CDR3 consists of 15 residues. V dropped 0 bases and J dropped 7; count of bases not matched to a gene: 7. In germline, CDR1 is SGHRS, CDR2 YFSETQ. The DNA for the CDR3 is TGCGCCAGCAGCTTGGTTGGCGGGAGCGAGAATGAGCAGTTCTTC. It translates to CASSLVGGSENEQFF.

This clonotype was seen repeatedly, ten times or more. This sequence joins TRBV11-2 and TRBJ2-1, with D hard to call. CDR1 and CDR2 from the germline V gene are SGHAT and FQNNGV. The V end lost 0 bases, the J end lost 15 bases, and 15 bases lay between the germline ends. The CDR3 is made up of 13 amino acids. CDR3 residues: CASSLDRGPYLFF. For the CDR3, the DNA is TGTGCCAGCAGCTTAGACCGTGGGCCATACCTGTTCTTC.

V usage is TRBV29-1 and J usage is TRBJ2-1, with 10 bases lining up with TRBD1. With V trimmed by 6 bases and J by 9 bases, 8 bases remained unmatched. CDR1 and CDR2 from the germline V gene are SQVTM and ANQGSEA. The CDR3 is 13 residues long. The CDR3 DNA follows: TGCAGCGTGAGGACAGGGGGAGGAGGTGAGCAGTTCTTC. This sequence encodes CSVRTGGGGEQFF.

Here the CDR3 DNA reads TGTGCCAGCAGTCCGACCGACAGGCGTACTGAAGCTTTCTTT. Protein: CASSPTDRRTEAFF. The chain combines TRBV12-3 or TRBV12-4 with TRBJ1-1; tentatively, D is TRBD1 (6 bases). This CDR3 comprises 14 residues. V lost 5 bases and J 5 bases, leaving 15 bases between the germline ends.

The chain joins TRBV7-2 to TRBJ2-1; 7 bases match TRBD2. The CDR3 is 14 residues long. Germline V gives CDR1 SGHTA, CDR2 FQGNSA. The ends lost 4 bases at V and 10 bases at J; junction bases unmatched: 10. The CDR3: CASSSTSIAGEQFF. Written as DNA, the CDR3 is TGTGCCAGCAGCTCGACCAGCATAGCGGGCGAGCAGTTCTTC. The entire variable domain, with the rest obtained from reference TRBV7-2 and TRBJ2-1, is as follows: GAGVSQSPSNKVTEKGKDVELRCDPISGHTALYWYRQSLGQGLEFLIYFQGNSAPDKSGLPSDRFSAERTGGSVSTLTIQRTQQEDSAVYLCASSSTSIAGEQFFGPGTRLTVL.

This sequence joins TRBV7-2 and TRBJ2-7; tentative D call: TRBD2 (5 bases). The CDR3 loop spans 13 amino acids. Trimming removed 10 bases at V and 4 bases at J, with 17 bases between. CDR1 and CDR2 (germline): SGHTA, FQGNSA. This CDR3 is CATGVGGPYEQYF. CDR3 DNA sequence: TGTGCCACCGGGGTAGGCGGCCCATACGAGCAGTACTTC.